The 18 T cell receptor beta chains in this list originate from one sample, sequenced in a study of T cell clonality in common variable immunodeficiency. Clones were read by immunoSEQ multiplex PCR, and TCRdb kept only the in-frame ones, dropping some. Sampling found roughly 58,000 clones, none seen once. Source material: peripheral blood mononuclear cells. The receptor set was obtained from a person between 18 and 70 years old in good health.

This clone was counted at least ten times. From the germline J gene comes the end of the CDR3, since the read stops 3 residues before it. The chain joins TRBV5-4 to TRBJ2-5, with D tentatively TRBD1 (5 bases). The CDR3 runs to 14 residues. V was cut by 0 bases and J by 7 bases, with 13 bases left in between. Germline CDR1 is SGHNT and CDR2 is YYREEE (reference sequence). CDR3 region: CASSLAQGVGTQYF. CDR3 DNA, as far as it was read: TGTGCCAGCAGCTTGGCCCAGGGCGTAGGGACC.

This clone was counted ten times or more. Read data end 3 residues before the CDR3 end; the end is taken from the germline J gene. The rearrangement joins TRBV29-1 to TRBJ2-7, with 7 bases identical to TRBD2. This CDR3 spans 13 amino acids. V lost 6 bases and J lost 3; bases outside the gene matches: 8. Germline assignment: CDR1 SQVTM and CDR2 ANQGSEA. The CDR3 bases that were read are TGCAGCGTGGGGGGGGACGCCTACTACGAG. As protein: CSVGGDAYYE. The entire CDR3 reads CSVGGDAYYEQYF.

Ten or more counts support this clone. The sequence runs out 3 residues before the end of the CDR3; the remainder is reconstructed from the germline J gene. V and J are TRBV6-4 and TRBJ2-1; TRBD2 matches at 8 bases. This CDR3 spans 16 amino acids. CDR1 MRHNA and CDR2 SNTAGT come from the germline V gene. V lost 4 bases and J lost 0; bases outside the gene matches: 5. Partial CDR3 DNA: TGTGCCAGCAGTGTCGGGCTAGCGGGCTCCTACAATGAG. This codes for CASSVGLAGSYNE. The full CDR3 protein is CASSVGLAGSYNEQFF.

This clone was observed at least ten times. From the germline J gene comes the end of the CDR3, since the read stops 3 residues before it. The V call is TRBV19, the J call TRBJ1-5; D not certain. Germline V CDR1 and CDR2: LNHDA, SQIVND (reference sequence). Trimming stripped 3 bases from V and 4 bases from J, with 13 bases between. CDR3 size: 15 residues. The sequenced CDR3 bases are TGTGCCAGTAGTATGTGGTCCCCACAGAATCAGCCC. This sequence encodes CASSMWSPQNQP. The entire CDR3 is CASSMWSPQNQPQHF. The variable domain in full, completed from reference TRBV19 and TRBJ1-5, reads DGGITQSPKYLFRKEGQNVTLSCEQNLNHDAMYWYRQDPGQGLRLIYYSQIVNDFQKGDIAEGYSVSREKKESFPLTVTSAQKNPTAFYLCASSMWSPQNQPQHFGDGTRLSIL.

There are many counts of this clone. The read halts 3 residues ahead of the CDR3 end, with the missing end drawn from the germline J gene. The chain joins TRBV5-1 to TRBJ2-6, with a possible D match to TRBD1 (5 bases). The V and J ends lost 0 bases and 2 bases respectively, with 9 bases between them. The CDR3 is made up of 16 amino acids. Germline-derived CDR1 and CDR2 are SGHRS and YFSETQ. CDR3 DNA (partial): TGCGCCAGCAGCTTGGAAAGGGGTCCTGGGGCCAACGTC. The encoded protein is CASSLERGPGANV. The CDR3 in full is CASSLERGPGANVLTF.

This clone was counted ten times or more. The CDR3 end falls 3 residues outside the read, so it is completed with the germline J gene. V gene TRBV19 combines with J gene TRBJ2-3; D ambiguous. The V end was cut by 6 bases, the J end by 1 base, with 17 bases between. Germline V CDR1 and CDR2: LNHDA, SQIVND (reference sequence). CDR3 length equals 16 residues. The CDR3 bases that were read are TGTGCCAGTAGCAACCCTAGAGACCTGGGCACAGATACG. It is translated as CASSNPRDLGTDT. The whole CDR3 sequence is CASSNPRDLGTDTQYF.

This clone was seen repeatedly, ten times or more. The CDR3 end is not reached by the read, which stops 3 residues before it; the germline J gene fills it in. This chain uses TRBV2 with TRBJ2-3, with D maybe TRBD2 (6 bases). Trimming took off 6 bases at V and 3 bases at J, with 13 bases between the two ends. Germline loops: CDR1 SNHLY, CDR2 FYNNEI. The CDR3 is made up of 14 amino acids. The CDR3 loop is CASSLTGTTDTQYF. The part of the CDR3 DNA that was read is TGTGCCAGCAGCTTAACCGGGACTACAGATACG.

This clone was observed at least ten times. The read halts 3 residues ahead of the CDR3 end, with the missing end drawn from the germline J gene. This rearrangement joins TRBV28 to TRBJ1-2, with D hard to call. CDR1 and CDR2 from the germline V gene are MDHEN and SYDVKM. CDR3 size: 11 residues. CDR3 DNA, as far as it was read: TGTGCCAGCGCGCCACGTACCGGC. Protein product: CASAPRTG. From start to end, the CDR3 is CASAPRTGYTF.

This clone has ten or more counts. CDR3 sequence: CASSPSGGIGEQFF. The CDR3 bases that were read are TGTGCCAGCTCACCATCCGGGGGAATTGGTGAG. This rearrangement joins TRBV18 to TRBJ2-1, with D maybe TRBD2 (6 bases). The read stops 3 residues short of the end of the CDR3; the missing end is completed from the germline J gene. Germline V gene lookup returns CDR1 KGHSH and CDR2 LQKENI. This CDR3 region has 14 residues. V was shortened by 2 bases and J by 9 bases, with 14 bases between the two germline ends.

This clone was observed at least ten times. The CDR3 end is not reached by the read, which stops 3 residues before it; the germline J gene fills it in. The rearrangement joins TRBV19 to TRBJ1-2, with TRBD1 matching over 8 bases. This CDR3 spans 15 amino acids. J was trimmed by 2 bases and V by 4 bases; bases with no gene match: 6. The germline gives CDR1 LNHDA, CDR2 SQIVND (reference sequence). CDR3 amino acids: CASSTSGGRNYGYTF. CDR3 bases read: TGTGCCAGTAGTACGTCAGGGGGCCGGAACTATGGC.

This clone has at least ten counts. The CDR3 is cut off 3 residues early in the read; its end comes from the germline J gene. The chain uses TRBV6-2 or TRBV6-3 and TRBJ2-7, with TRBD2 matching over 7 bases. CDR1 and CDR2 (germline): MNHEY, SVGEGT. The CDR3 extends over 15 amino acids. The junction had 8 bases not matched to a gene; V was cut back by 6 bases and J by 0 bases. The sequenced part of the CDR3 DNA is TGTGCCAGCAGATCGCTAGCGGTCCTCTCCTACGAG. This encodes CASRSLAVLSYE. The full CDR3 sequence reads CASRSLAVLSYEQYF.

This clone was recorded many times. The read terminates 3 residues before the CDR3 end, so the remaining end is supplied by the germline J gene. This chain joins TRBV28 and TRBJ2-3; TRBD2 aligns across 8 bases. Trimming at V came to 8 bases and at J to 2 bases, leaving 9 bases not matched to a gene. The CDR3 length is 15 residues. Germline CDR1 MDHEN, CDR2 SYDVKM. The CDR3 DNA, read in part, is TGTGCCAGCCGCCCGGGGGGGCCTTTCACAGATACG. It translates to CASRPGGPFTDT. The entire CDR3 sequence reads CASRPGGPFTDTQYF. Full variable domain (rest looked up from reference TRBV28 and TRBJ2-3): DVKVTQSSRYLVKRTGEKVFLECVQDMDHENMFWYRQDPGLGLRLIYFSYDVKMKEKGDIPEGYSVSREKKERFSLILESASTNQTSMYLCASRPGGPFTDTQYFGPGTRLTVL.

This clone was detected many times. The DNA ends 3 residues before the CDR3 does, and the rest of the CDR3 is filled in from the germline J gene. The rearrangement links TRBV12-3 or TRBV12-4 to TRBJ2-2; 8 nucleotides agree with TRBD1. CDR3 length: 16 amino acids. Trimming removed 3 bases from V and 2 bases from J; junction bases left unmatched: 5. The sequenced part of the CDR3 DNA is TGTGCCAGCAGTTTCAGGACAGGGAGTAACACCGGGGAG. Its protein is CASSFRTGSNTGE. The whole CDR3 protein reads CASSFRTGSNTGELFF.

This clone was counted at least ten times. The sequenced fragment ends 3 residues before the CDR3 boundary, so the rest is inferred from the germline J gene. The chain couples TRBV13 to TRBJ2-7; no clear D. Germline CDR1 reads PRHDT; CDR2 reads FYEKMQ (reference sequence). V was shortened by 0 bases and J by 3 bases, with 6 bases between the two germline ends. This CDR3 has 13 amino acids. The CDR3 is CASSLGPIYEQYF. The part of the CDR3 DNA that was read is TGTGCCAGCAGCTTAGGCCCTATCTACGAG.

On this clone itself: A far larger clone is a single base away, which makes a read error likely. The CDR3 protein is CALSVRASGRSNEQFF. CDR3 DNA (partial): TGTGCCTTGAGTGTACGTGCTAGCGGGAGGTCCAATGAG. This chain links TRBV30 with TRBJ2-1; TRBD2 aligns across 11 bases. The read falls 3 residues short of the CDR3 end, and the missing part is taken from the germline J gene. From germline, CDR1 is GTSNPN and CDR2 SVGIG (reference sequence). The CDR3 contains 16 residues.

This clone was observed many times. The read gets to within 3 residues of the CDR3 end, and the germline J gene fills in the rest. The chain has TRBV18 and TRBJ2-1; maybe TRBD1 (6 bases). CDR1 is KGHSH and CDR2 is LQKENI in the germline V gene. V lost 4 bases to trimming and J lost 5 bases, with 12 bases between them. The CDR3 is 14 amino acids. The CDR3 here is CASSRKQGDNEQFF. The covered CDR3 bases are TGTGCCAGCTCACGGAAACAGGGAGACAATGAG.

The sample holds many counts of this clone. The missing CDR3 end, 3 residues past where the read stops, is filled in from the germline J gene. J is TRBJ1-1 and V is TRBV7-9, with D unclear. The V gene lost 5 bases and the J gene lost 5 bases, with 12 bases spanning the gap. The CDR3 is 13 amino acids. The germline V gene encodes CDR1 SEHNR and CDR2 FQNEAQ (reference sequence). The CDR3 bases that were read are TGTGCCAGCAGCGCGGCAACCCGGACTGAA. This codes for CASSAATRTE. The entire CDR3 reads CASSAATRTEAFF.

This clone was observed at least ten times. The CDR3 extends 3 residues past the end of the read, so its final part is completed from the germline J gene. J is TRBJ2-2 and V is TRBV6-2 or TRBV6-3; 8 bases are shared with TRBD1. Germline V gene sequence: CDR1 MNHEY, CDR2 SVGEGT. V lost 6 bases to trimming and J lost 6 bases; unmatched junction nucleotides: 9. The CDR3 is made up of 15 amino acids. The sequenced CDR3 bases are TGTGCCAGCAGGCTGGCAGGGGGCGCCCCCGGGGAG. It yields the protein CASRLAGGAPGE. The whole CDR3 sequence is CASRLAGGAPGELFF.